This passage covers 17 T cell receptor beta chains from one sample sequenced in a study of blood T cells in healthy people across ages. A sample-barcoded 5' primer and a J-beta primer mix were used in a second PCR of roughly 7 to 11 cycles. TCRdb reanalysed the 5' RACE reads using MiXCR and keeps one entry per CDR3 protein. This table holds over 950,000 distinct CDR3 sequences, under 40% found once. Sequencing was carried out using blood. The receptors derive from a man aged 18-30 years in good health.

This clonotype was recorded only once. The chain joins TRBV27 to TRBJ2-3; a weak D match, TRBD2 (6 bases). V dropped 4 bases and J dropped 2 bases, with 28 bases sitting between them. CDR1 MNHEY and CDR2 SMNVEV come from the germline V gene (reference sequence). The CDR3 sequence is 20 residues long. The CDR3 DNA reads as TGTGCCAGCAGTTCTCATTCCCGTTTTCGGGAGCAGCCAGACACAGATACGCAGTATTTT. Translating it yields CASSSHSRFREQPDTDTQYF.

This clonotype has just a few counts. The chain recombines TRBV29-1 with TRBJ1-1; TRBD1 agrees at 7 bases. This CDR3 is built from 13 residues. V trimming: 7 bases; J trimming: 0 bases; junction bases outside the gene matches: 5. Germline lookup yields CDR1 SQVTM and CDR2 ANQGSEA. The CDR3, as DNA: TGCAGCGGCCGACAGGGCTTGAACACTGAAGCTTTCTTT. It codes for CSGRQGLNTEAFF.

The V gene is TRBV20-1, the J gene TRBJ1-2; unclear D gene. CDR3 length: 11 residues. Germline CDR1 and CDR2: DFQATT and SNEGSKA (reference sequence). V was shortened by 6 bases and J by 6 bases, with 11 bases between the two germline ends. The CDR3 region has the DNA TGCAGTGCAAAAGGGCGAAATGGCTACACCTTC. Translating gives CSAKGRNGYTF.

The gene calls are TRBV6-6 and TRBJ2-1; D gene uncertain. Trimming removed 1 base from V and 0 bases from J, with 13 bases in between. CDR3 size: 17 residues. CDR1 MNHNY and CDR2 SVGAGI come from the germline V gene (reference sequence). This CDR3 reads CASSYFSVTSSYNEQFF. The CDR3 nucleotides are TGTGCCAGCAGTTACTTCTCTGTCACCAGCTCCTACAATGAGCAGTTCTTC.

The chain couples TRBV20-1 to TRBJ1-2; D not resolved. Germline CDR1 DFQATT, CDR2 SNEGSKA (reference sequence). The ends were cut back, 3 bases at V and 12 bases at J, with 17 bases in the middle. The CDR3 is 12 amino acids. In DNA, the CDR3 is TGCAGTGCTAGGGCAGCCGAGACCCACCACACCTTC. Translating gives CSARAAETHHTF.

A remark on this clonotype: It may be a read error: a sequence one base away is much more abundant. The DNA of the CDR3 is TGCAGTGCTAGAGACGGGGCAGATCAAGAGACCCAGTTCTTC. It codes for CSARDGADQETQFF. The chain has TRBV20-1 and TRBJ2-5, with D possibly being TRBD1 or TRBD2 (5 bases each). The last part of the DNA fits TRBJ2-1 better; the J call may be wrong. Looked up from germline, CDR1 is DFQATT and CDR2 is SNEGSKA (reference sequence). This CDR3 contains 14 residues.

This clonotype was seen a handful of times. The CDR3 region is CASSLAFSREEAFF. Here the CDR3 DNA reads TGTGCCAGCAGCTTAGCGTTTAGTCGTGAGGAGGCTTTCTTT. The chain uses TRBV7-2 and TRBJ1-1; no reliable D call. This CDR3 is built from 14 residues. In germline, CDR1 is SGHTA, CDR2 FQGNSA. V lost 0 bases to trimming and J lost 11 bases, with 16 bases between them. The whole variable domain, filled in from reference TRBV7-2 and TRBJ1-1, reads GAGVSQSPSNKVTEKGKDVELRCDPISGHTALYWYRQSLGQGLEFLIYFQGNSAPDKSGLPSDRFSAERTGGSVSTLTIQRTQQEDSAVYLCASSLAFSREEAFFGQGTRLTVV.

CDR3: CASSEAGRIYGYTF. The CDR3 nucleotides read TGTGCCAGCAGTGAAGCGGGCAGGATCTATGGCTACACCTTC. The genes are TRBV2 and TRBJ1-2; unclear D gene. The CDR3 loop spans 14 amino acids. The V end lost 0 bases, the J end lost 4 bases, and 9 bases lay between the germline ends. Germline-derived CDR1 and CDR2 are SNHLY and FYNNEI.

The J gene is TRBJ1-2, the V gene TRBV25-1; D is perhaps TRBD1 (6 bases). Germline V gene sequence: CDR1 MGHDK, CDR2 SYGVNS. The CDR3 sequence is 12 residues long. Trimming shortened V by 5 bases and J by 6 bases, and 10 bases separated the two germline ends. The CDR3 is CASSTGLNGYTF. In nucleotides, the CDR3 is TGTGCCAGCAGTACAGGGTTGAATGGCTACACCTTC.

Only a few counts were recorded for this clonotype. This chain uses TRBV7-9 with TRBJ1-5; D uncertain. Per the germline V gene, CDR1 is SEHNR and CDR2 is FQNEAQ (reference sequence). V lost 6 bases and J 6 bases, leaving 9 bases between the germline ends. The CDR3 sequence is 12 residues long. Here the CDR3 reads CASSSDTQPQHF. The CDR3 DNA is TGTGCCAGCAGTTCCGACACTCAGCCCCAGCATTTT.

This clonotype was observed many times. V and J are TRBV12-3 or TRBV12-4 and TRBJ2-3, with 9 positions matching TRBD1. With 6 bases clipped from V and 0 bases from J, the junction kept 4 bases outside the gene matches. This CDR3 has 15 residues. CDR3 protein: CASRGTGFSTDTQYF. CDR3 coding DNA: TGTGCCAGCAGAGGGACAGGGTTTAGCACAGATACGCAGTATTTT.

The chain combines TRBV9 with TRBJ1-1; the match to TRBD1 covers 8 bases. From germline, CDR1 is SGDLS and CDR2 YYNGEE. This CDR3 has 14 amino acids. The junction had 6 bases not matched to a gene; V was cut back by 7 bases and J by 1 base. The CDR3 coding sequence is TGTGCCAGCGGAATCGGACAGGGGAACACTGAAGCTTTCTTT. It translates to CASGIGQGNTEAFF.

The CDR3 is CASSLGRQRTDTQYF. The CDR3 bases are TGTGCCAGCAGTTTGGGCAGACAACGCACAGATACGCAGTATTTT. The rearrangement uses TRBV27 and TRBJ2-3; D is unclear. The V and J ends lost 3 bases and 1 base respectively, with 11 bases between them. This CDR3 contains 15 residues. Germline V gives CDR1 MNHEY, CDR2 SMNVEV (reference sequence).

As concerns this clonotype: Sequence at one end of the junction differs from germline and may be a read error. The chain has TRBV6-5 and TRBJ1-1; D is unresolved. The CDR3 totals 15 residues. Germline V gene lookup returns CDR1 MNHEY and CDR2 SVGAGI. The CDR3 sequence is CVSSYRNRFNTEAFF. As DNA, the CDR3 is TGTGTCAGCAGTTATAGAAACAGATTTAACACTGAAGCTTTCTTT.

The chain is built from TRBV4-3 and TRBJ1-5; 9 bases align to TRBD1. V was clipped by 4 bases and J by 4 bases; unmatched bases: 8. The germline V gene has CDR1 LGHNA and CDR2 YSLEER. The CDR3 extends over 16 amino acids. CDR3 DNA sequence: TGCGCCAGCAGCCCCAGGACAGGGGACCCGAATCAGCCCCAGCATTTT. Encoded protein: CASSPRTGDPNQPQHF.

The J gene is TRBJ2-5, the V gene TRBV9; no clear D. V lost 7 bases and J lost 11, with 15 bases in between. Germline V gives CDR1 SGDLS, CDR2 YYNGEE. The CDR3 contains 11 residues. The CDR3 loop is CASQSGNEQYF. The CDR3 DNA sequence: TGTGCCAGCCAGTCGGGCAATGAGCAGTACTTC.

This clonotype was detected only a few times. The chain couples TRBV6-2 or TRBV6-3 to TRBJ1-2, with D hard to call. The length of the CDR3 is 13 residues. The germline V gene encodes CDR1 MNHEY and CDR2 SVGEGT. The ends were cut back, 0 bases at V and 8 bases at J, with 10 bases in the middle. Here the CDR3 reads CASSYSSTAGYTF. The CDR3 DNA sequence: TGTGCCAGCAGTTACTCGAGTACCGCCGGCTACACCTTC.